This entry lists 19 T cell receptor beta chains sequenced from one sample in a study of T cell repertoires in cytomegalovirus infection. TCRdb independently ran MiXCR on the reads; one entry per CDR3 protein. The sample consists of 150,000 to 200,000 distinct CDR3 sequences, approximately 17% of them appearing once. Sequenced sample: CD8+ T cells from PBMCs. The source of these receptors is a human donor in good health (CMV status not recorded). Some clones in this sample may be carry-over from other donors' samples.

The chain uses TRBV6-8 and TRBJ1-2; D remains unclear. This CDR3 contains 14 residues. The V end was cut by 5 bases, the J end by 2 bases, with 12 bases between. Germline V gives CDR1 MNHGY, CDR2 SAAAGT. DNA for the CDR3: TGTGCCAGCAGTCCCTTACCTACGAACTATGGCTACACCTTC. Amino acids: CASSPLPTNYGYTF.

This chain uses TRBV29-1 with TRBJ2-1; TRBD2 aligns across 14 bases. The J segment lost 8 bases and the V segment lost 6 bases, leaving 6 bases of the junction unmatched. CDR3 length: 14 amino acids. Per the germline V gene, CDR1 is SQVTM and CDR2 is ANQGSEA. The CDR3 here is CSVAGLAGGDEQFF. The CDR3 DNA follows: TGCAGCGTCGCAGGACTAGCGGGAGGCGATGAGCAGTTCTTC.

This clonotype was counted a few times. The chain is built from TRBV28 and TRBJ1-1; D unclear. The CDR3 is made up of 11 amino acids. Deletions cut 7 bases from V and 4 bases from J, with 7 bases between. Per the germline V gene, CDR1 is MDHEN and CDR2 is SYDVKM. Here the CDR3 reads CASTWGTEAFF. In DNA form, the CDR3 reads TGTGCCAGCACCTGGGGCACTGAAGCTTTCTTT. Full variable domain (remainder filled in from reference TRBV28 and TRBJ1-1): DVKVTQSSRYLVKRTGEKVFLECVQDMDHENMFWYRQDPGLGLRLIYFSYDVKMKEKGDIPEGYSVSREKKERFSLILESASTNQTSMYLCASTWGTEAFFGQGTRLTVV.

In DNA, the CDR3 is TGCAGCGCTTCGGTGGACACTGAAGCTTTCTTT. Amino acids: CSASVDTEAFF. J is TRBJ1-1 and V is TRBV29-1; no clear D gene. This CDR3 region has 11 residues. Germline V gene lookup returns CDR1 SQVTM and CDR2 ANQGSEA. The V end was cut by 7 bases, the J end by 3 bases, with 9 bases between.

Only a few counts were recorded for this clonotype. This CDR3 reads CASSRPRQGIRTGELFF. CDR3 DNA: TGTGCCAGCAGTCGACCCAGACAGGGGATCCGCACCGGGGAGCTGTTTTTT. The chain carries TRBV7-8 and TRBJ2-2; 8 bases line up with TRBD1. Germline assignment: CDR1 SGHVS and CDR2 FQNEAQ. The J segment lost 4 bases and the V segment lost 6 bases, leaving 13 bases of the junction unmatched. This CDR3 comprises 17 residues.

There are a few counts of this clonotype. This sequence joins TRBV7-3 and TRBJ2-2; TRBD2 matches 14 bases. With 8 bases clipped from V and 7 bases from J, the junction kept 9 bases outside the gene matches. Germline V gene lookup returns CDR1 SGHTA and CDR2 FQGTGA. This CDR3 comprises 16 residues. This CDR3 reads CASSPTSGGASGELFF. DNA of the CDR3: TGTGCCAGCTCCCCGACTAGCGGGGGGGCTAGCGGGGAGCTGTTTTTT.

V usage is TRBV7-2 and J usage is TRBJ2-5, with a tentative D call TRBD2 (5 bases). V lost 1 base and J 10 bases, leaving 10 bases between the germline ends. CDR1 SGHTA and CDR2 FQGNSA come from the germline V gene. The CDR3 runs to 12 residues. For the CDR3, the DNA is TGTGCCAGCAGCTTAGGCTCCGGGGACCAGTACTTC. This sequence encodes CASSLGSGDQYF.

The chain joins TRBV6-6 to TRBJ1-5; no clear D. The CDR3 spans 18 residues. CDR1 is MNHNY and CDR2 is SVGAGI in the germline V gene (reference sequence). V lost 2 bases and J 5 bases, leaving 22 bases between the germline ends. CDR3 protein: CASSYVQQPLGIDQPQHF. CDR3 in DNA: TGTGCCAGCAGTTACGTGCAGCAACCCTTGGGAATTGATCAGCCCCAGCATTTT.

The CDR3 coding sequence is TGTGCCAGCAGCCCGTTTGCGGAAAGATACAATGAGCAGTTCTTC. Residues: CASSPFAERYNEQFF. This chain links TRBV7-3 with TRBJ2-1; D call uncertain. V lost 5 bases and J 4 bases, leaving 15 bases between the germline ends. The germline V gene encodes CDR1 SGHTA and CDR2 FQGTGA. The CDR3 has 15 residues.

This chain connects TRBV7-8 to TRBJ2-1, with TRBD2 matching over 7 bases. Per germline, CDR1 SGHVS and CDR2 FQNEAQ. The CDR3 length is 13 residues. With V trimmed by 5 bases and J by 8 bases, 6 bases remained unmatched. The CDR3 here is CASSNRTSHEQFF. CDR3 coding DNA: TGTGCCAGCAGCAACAGGACTAGTCATGAGCAGTTCTTC.

This clonotype has just a few counts. V is TRBV7-9 and J is TRBJ1-2, with TRBD1 matching 9 bases. V trimming: 0 bases; J trimming: 4 bases; junction bases outside the gene matches: 0. The germline V gene has CDR1 SEHNR and CDR2 FQNEAQ (reference sequence). CDR3 length: 14 amino acids. This chain's CDR3 is CASSLATGGYGYTF. The CDR3 DNA is TGTGCCAGCAGCTTAGCGACAGGGGGCTATGGCTACACCTTC.

This clonotype was detected a few times. The J gene is TRBJ2-3, the V gene TRBV4-3; no firm D call. V lost 0 bases and J 5 bases, leaving 9 bases between the germline ends. The CDR3 totals 14 residues. Germline loops: CDR1 LGHNA, CDR2 YSLEER. CDR3 nucleotide sequence: TGCGCCAGCAGCCAAGATGACATGAGAGATACGCAGTATTTT. Residues: CASSQDDMRDTQYF.

This clonotype was seen at least ten times. The genes are TRBV7-2 and TRBJ2-7; weak D call: TRBD1 (6 bases). The CDR3 has 15 residues. V gave up 1 base and J gave up 3 bases, with 13 bases separating them. Germline V gene data show CDR1 as SGHTA and CDR2 as FQGNSA. CDR3 sequence (DNA): TGTGCCAGCAGCTTAGGACAACAGGGAAGCTACGAGCAGTACTTC. This encodes CASSLGQQGSYEQYF.

This clonotype was recorded many times. The CDR3 DNA is TGTGCCAGCAGTTTACTAGCAGCCACAGATACGCAGTATTTT. Encoded protein: CASSLLAATDTQYF. The V call is TRBV12-3 or TRBV12-4, the J call TRBJ2-3; D perhaps matches TRBD2 (5 bases). The V gene lost 2 bases and the J gene lost 2 bases, with 8 bases spanning the gap. The CDR3 has 14 amino acids.

The chain has TRBV6-2 or TRBV6-3 and TRBJ2-5, with TRBD2 matching 10 bases. The CDR3 is 18 amino acids. J was trimmed by 7 bases and V by 2 bases; bases with no gene match: 16. Per germline, CDR1 MNHEY and CDR2 SVGEGT. The DNA of the CDR3 is TGTGCCAGCAGTTACGTGGCTAGCGGGGGCCGCCTGGACAGGACCCAGTACTTC. Residues: CASSYVASGGRLDRTQYF.

At least ten counts were recorded for this clonotype. The gene calls are TRBV28 and TRBJ2-7, with D perhaps TRBD2 (5 bases). In germline, CDR1 is MDHEN, CDR2 SYDVKM. This CDR3 is 15 amino acids long. V gave up 1 base and J gave up 1 base, with 11 bases separating them. The CDR3 nucleotides are TGTGCCAGCAGTTTATTTCGGGGAATTTCCTACGAGCAGTACTTC. It encodes CASSLFRGISYEQYF.

This clonotype has only a few counts. The junction shows a germline mismatch at one end, possibly a read error. The rearrangement joins TRBV27 to TRBJ1-2; no reliable D call. The length of the CDR3 is 15 residues. Germline V gene data show CDR1 as MNHEY and CDR2 as SMNVEV (reference sequence). The CDR3: CAGSLSTSDNYGYTF. The CDR3 region has the DNA TGTGCCGGCAGTTTATCGACGTCAGACAACTATGGCTACACCTTC.

The V call is TRBV27, the J call TRBJ2-7, with TRBD1 as a possible D gene (6 bases). V lost 2 bases, J lost 1 base, and 12 bases lay in between. Germline CDR1 is MNHEY and CDR2 is SMNVEV (reference sequence). The CDR3 covers 15 residues. Here the CDR3 DNA reads TGTGCCAGCAGTTTAGGGGGCTACATATCCTACGAGCAGTACTTC. It is translated as CASSLGGYISYEQYF.

This clonotype has a handful of counts. The chain couples TRBV9 to TRBJ2-3, with D perhaps TRBD2 (6 bases). The CDR3 extends over 13 amino acids. V gave up 4 bases and J gave up 4 bases, with 10 bases separating them. Germline lookup yields CDR1 SGDLS and CDR2 YYNGEE. This chain's CDR3 is CASSIGSADTQYF. In DNA form, the CDR3 reads TGTGCCAGCAGCATCGGGAGTGCAGATACGCAGTATTTT.